Given below is one T cell receptor beta chain in context. These data are taken from a study of blood T cell repertoires in COVID-19. V was trimmed by 4 bases and J by 4 bases, leaving 11 bases between them. The CDR3 has 13 residues. Original processing notes: Estimates of nucleated cell counts were drawn from the amplification of reference gene primers. Clones were sequenced by immunoSEQ multiplex PCR, and TCRdb holds only the in-frame ones, with some missing. From that table come the V and J calls and clone size; the DNA was used to work out D and trimming. The repertoire holds under 100,000 clones, approximately 86% seen once, with about 11% in the top ten.

Source material: peripheral blood. This chain links TRBV5-3 with TRBJ1-2; D is perhaps TRBD1 (6 bases). TRBV5-3 is identified as an open reading frame with a role that is uncertain. The clonotype comes from a woman in her sixties or seventies with active or convalescent COVID-19. The CDR3 spells CARSMTGPYGYTF. DNA of the CDR3: TGTGCCAGAAGCATGACAGGCCCCTATGGCTACACCTTC.